This passage covers 21 T cell receptor beta chains from one sample sequenced in a study of blood T cell repertoires in COVID-19. The protocol was immunoSEQ multiplex PCR, while the TCRdb copy is restricted to in-frame clones and leaves out a portion. The table shows about 140,000 clones, with 88% occurring only once. Sequencing was performed on peripheral blood. The source of these receptors is a man aged 60 to 69 with active or convalescent COVID-19.

The chain recombines TRBV15 with TRBJ2-3; D remains ambiguous. The CDR3 has 14 amino acids. V dropped 5 bases and J dropped 0 bases, with 9 bases sitting between them. Germline CDR1 LNHNV, CDR2 YYDKDF (reference sequence). The CDR3 is CATSLVGSTDTQYF. CDR3 nucleotides: TGTGCCACCAGCCTAGTCGGGAGCACAGATACGCAGTATTTT.

The rearrangement joins TRBV9 to TRBJ1-1; 10 nucleotides align to TRBD1. Trimming removed 4 bases from V and 3 bases from J; junction bases left unmatched: 3. The CDR3 sequence is 14 residues long. CDR1 is SGDLS and CDR2 is YYNGEE in the germline V gene. The CDR3 loop reads CASSRDRGDTEAFF. The CDR3 DNA reads TGTGCCAGCAGCAGGGACAGGGGAGACACTGAAGCTTTCTTT. The full variable domain, with the rest looked up from reference TRBV9 and TRBJ1-1, is DSGVTQTPKHLITATGQRVTLRCSPRSGDLSVYWYQQSLDQGLQFLIQYYNGEERAKGNILERFSAQQFPDLHSELNLSSLELGDSALYFCASSRDRGDTEAFFGQGTRLTVV.

The V and J genes are TRBV14 and TRBJ2-1; tentative D call: TRBD1 (5 bases). The CDR3 loop spans 18 amino acids. Trimming pared 4 bases from V and 0 bases from J, leaving 19 bases between. CDR1 SGHDN and CDR2 FVKESK come from the germline V gene. CDR3 region: CASSRTRVYQGSYNEQFF. DNA of the CDR3: TGTGCCAGCAGCCGCACCAGAGTCTATCAGGGCTCCTACAATGAGCAGTTCTTC.

The chain combines TRBV7-3 with TRBJ1-2; tentatively, D is TRBD1 (5 bases). CDR3 length: 14 residues. CDR1 and CDR2 from the germline V gene are SGHTA and FQGTGA. Deletions cut 4 bases from V and 2 bases from J, with 11 bases between. The CDR3 DNA sequence: TGTGCCAGCAGCTCCGGCCACAGGAACTATGGCTACACCTTC. It codes for CASSSGHRNYGYTF.

The table lists this clone with a few counts. Other DNA sequences in this specimen translate into the identical CDR3. The chain is built from TRBV5-4 and TRBJ1-1; D is perhaps TRBD1 (6 bases). Trimming removed 2 bases from V and 1 base from J, with 9 bases in between. The CDR3 extends over 14 amino acids. Germline V CDR1 and CDR2: SGHNT, YYREEE (reference sequence). The CDR3 loop is CASSLKTGNTEAFF. In nucleotides, the CDR3 is TGTGCCAGCAGCTTAAAGACAGGGAACACTGAAGCTTTCTTT. Combining the CDR3 with reference TRBV5-4 and TRBJ1-1 gives the whole variable domain ETGVTQSPTHLIKTRGQQVTLRCSSQSGHNTVSWYQQALGQGPQFIFQYYREEENGRGNFPPRFSGLQFPNYSSELNVNALELDDSALYLCASSLKTGNTEAFFGQGTRLTVV.

The chain uses TRBV12-3 or TRBV12-4 and TRBJ1-1; tentative D call: TRBD1 (5 bases). The ends were cut back, 6 bases at V and 6 bases at J, with 14 bases in the middle. This CDR3 spans 13 amino acids. The CDR3 region has the DNA TGTGCCAGCAGGGAAGGGACTTTGGCTGAAGCTTTCTTT. It translates to CASREGTLAEAFF.

The chain has TRBV19 and TRBJ2-1; 8 bases match TRBD2. Germline CDR1 LNHDA, CDR2 SQIVND (reference sequence). This CDR3 has 15 amino acids. V lost 5 bases to trimming and J lost 4 bases; unmatched junction nucleotides: 7. As DNA, the CDR3 is TGTGCCAGTAGTGTTAGTCTAGCGGGTTACAATGAGCAGTTCTTC. Protein: CASSVSLAGYNEQFF.

The chain links TRBV28 to TRBJ1-1; D uncertain. Deletions cut 6 bases from V and 3 bases from J, with 14 bases between. Germline CDR1 reads MDHEN; CDR2 reads SYDVKM. The CDR3 is made up of 14 amino acids. This CDR3 is CASSLDPGDTEAFF. CDR3 DNA: TGTGCCAGCAGCCTAGACCCCGGGGACACTGAAGCTTTCTTT.

The J gene is TRBJ2-7, the V gene TRBV24-1; TRBD2 is a possible D gene (6 bases). Germline V lookup: CDR1 KGHDR, CDR2 SFDVKD. Trimming shortened V by 4 bases and J by 0 bases, and 18 bases separated the two germline ends. The CDR3 runs to 17 residues. CDR3 DNA: TGTGCCACCAGTGACCACGTGGTGGGGACTTTCTCCTACGAGCAGTACTTC. Amino acid sequence: CATSDHVVGTFSYEQYF.

This chain links TRBV7-9 with TRBJ2-3, with 8 bases fitting TRBD1. The CDR3 consists of 16 residues. Per germline, CDR1 SEHNR and CDR2 FQNEAQ (reference sequence). Trimming at V came to 5 bases and at J to 0 bases, leaving 7 bases not matched to a gene. For the CDR3, the DNA is TGTGCCAGCAGCGGAGGGACAGGACTTAGCACAGATACGCAGTATTTT. Residues: CASSGGTGLSTDTQYF.

This sequence joins TRBV3-1 (or the pseudogene TRBV3-2) and TRBJ2-2; 10 nucleotides agree with TRBD2. V lost 5 bases and J lost 1; bases outside the gene matches: 4. Germline CDR1 LGHDT, CDR2 YNNKEL (reference sequence). The CDR3 sequence is 16 residues long. The CDR3 nucleotides read TGTGCCAGCAGCTATCGGACTAGCGGGAACACCGGGGAGCTGTTTTTT. It yields the protein CASSYRTSGNTGELFF.

The chain recombines TRBV11-2 with TRBJ2-7; 7 nucleotides agree with TRBD2. V dropped 1 base and J dropped 0; count of bases not matched to a gene: 3. The CDR3 covers 15 residues. Germline CDR1 SGHAT, CDR2 FQNNGV. CDR3 in DNA: TGTGCCAGCAGCTTAGGGGGGGGGATCTCCTACGAGCAGTACTTC. It encodes CASSLGGGISYEQYF.

This sequence joins TRBV5-1 and TRBJ2-1; TRBD2 agrees at 7 bases. The CDR3 spans 15 residues. Trimming removed 4 bases from V and 4 bases from J; junction bases left unmatched: 8. Germline V CDR1 and CDR2: SGHRS, YFSETQ. CDR3 residues: CASSTSGNVYNEQFF. CDR3 in DNA: TGCGCCAGCAGCACGAGCGGGAACGTGTACAATGAGCAGTTCTTC.

The chain carries TRBV9 and TRBJ2-5; 7 bases match TRBD2. V lost 0 bases and J lost 5; bases outside the gene matches: 7. CDR1 and CDR2 (germline): SGDLS, YYNGEE. This CDR3 has 15 residues. CDR3 sequence reads: CASSVGSSGPETQYF. As DNA, the CDR3 is TGTGCCAGCAGCGTAGGGAGTAGCGGGCCCGAGACCCAGTACTTC.

The J gene is TRBJ2-7, the V gene TRBV12-3 or TRBV12-4; D not resolved. The CDR3 extends over 13 amino acids. The V and J ends lost 1 base and 3 bases respectively, with 7 bases between them. CDR3 protein: CASSLGQVYEQYF. DNA for the CDR3: TGTGCCAGCAGTTTAGGCCAGGTCTACGAGCAGTACTTC.

This chain links TRBV28 with TRBJ1-4, with D hard to call. CDR3 length equals 14 residues. Germline V gene lookup returns CDR1 MDHEN and CDR2 SYDVKM. The ends were cut back, 6 bases at V and 6 bases at J, with 14 bases in the middle. The CDR3 here is CASRGRSGDEKLFF. DNA for the CDR3: TGTGCCAGCAGAGGGAGGAGTGGCGATGAAAAACTGTTTTTT. The full variable domain, completed using reference TRBV28 and TRBJ1-4, is DVKVTQSSRYLVKRTGEKVFLECVQDMDHENMFWYRQDPGLGLRLIYFSYDVKMKEKGDIPEGYSVSREKKERFSLILESASTNQTSMYLCASRGRSGDEKLFFGSGTQLSVL.

The gene calls are TRBV4-3 and TRBJ1-1; D remains unclear. V lost 3 bases, J lost 4 bases, and 9 bases lay in between. The CDR3 runs to 13 residues. Germline V gives CDR1 LGHNA, CDR2 YSLEER. The CDR3 sequence is CASSQEGGTEAFF. The CDR3 DNA reads as TGCGCCAGCAGCCAGGAGGGAGGCACTGAAGCTTTCTTT.

This chain joins TRBV24-1 and TRBJ2-7, with 7 positions matching TRBD1. Germline CDR1 reads KGHDR; CDR2 reads SFDVKD. The CDR3 totals 14 residues. With V trimmed by 7 bases and J by 2 bases, 7 bases remained unmatched. The CDR3 region is CATSLGQPPYEQYF. In DNA, the CDR3 is TGTGCCACCAGCCTGGGACAGCCTCCCTACGAGCAGTACTTC.

V and J are TRBV5-8 and TRBJ1-1; TRBD1 agrees at 7 bases. Germline V lookup: CDR1 SGHTS, CDR2 YDEGEE. The V and J ends lost 6 bases and 11 bases, in that order; junction bases with no gene match: 10. This CDR3 comprises 12 residues. The chain's CDR3 is CASTRTGTGAFF. As DNA, the CDR3 is TGTGCCAGCACCCGGACAGGTACGGGCGCTTTCTTT. The variable domain in full, completed from reference TRBV5-8 and TRBJ1-1, reads EAGVTQSPTHLIKTRGQQATLRCSPISGHTSVYWYQQALGLGLQFLLWYDEGEERNRGNFPPRFSGRQFPNYSSELNVNALELEDSALYLCASTRTGTGAFFGQGTRLTVV.

The V gene is TRBV24-1, the J gene TRBJ1-2; maybe TRBD1 (6 bases). The CDR3 loop spans 14 amino acids. The germline V and J ends were trimmed by 3 bases and 7 bases, with 14 bases remaining between them. Germline V gene lookup returns CDR1 KGHDR and CDR2 SFDVKD. CDR3 residues: CATSDPSRGRGYTF. CDR3 nucleotide sequence: TGTGCCACCAGTGATCCCTCCAGGGGTCGTGGCTACACCTTC.

Comments on this clone: The sample has other DNA sequences that encode this CDR3 too. The chain couples TRBV7-9 to TRBJ1-5; D perhaps matches TRBD1 (5 bases). Trimming took off 4 bases at V and 4 bases at J, with 8 bases between the two ends. The CDR3 loop spans 13 amino acids. Germline assignment: CDR1 SEHNR and CDR2 FQNEAQ (reference sequence). CDR3 DNA sequence: TGTGCCAGCAGCTCCGGGGGTAATCAGCCCCAGCATTTT. Its protein is CASSSGGNQPQHF.